The present TCR beta chain was sequenced within a study of T cell responses to AZD1222 COVID-19 vaccine. Across the whole study: Doses given second, at about 4 or about 12 weeks, were pooled. General study findings and limits: No day 14 peak samples; only post-peak repertoires were characterized.

Worth noting for this clone: What it binds is not known.

Germline-derived CDR1 and CDR2 are LNHNV and YYDKDF (reference sequence). The CDR3 totals 14 residues. V lost 7 bases to trimming and J lost 4 bases, with 15 bases between them. Measured with immunoSEQ multiplex PCR; TCRdb has only the in-frame clones, and not every one. This sample has under 95,000 clones, with around 86% found just once. This TCR was sampled from an adult in good health. The material was peripheral blood, obtained on day 0 of AZD1222 vaccination. The chain links TRBV15 to TRBJ2-3; D is possibly TRBD1 or TRBD2 (6 bases each). The CDR3 region has the DNA TGTGCCACCAACTCAATGAGGGGGGCAGATACGCAGTATTTT. Residues: CATNSMRGADTQYF. Using reference TRBV15 and TRBJ2-3 for the parts outside the CDR3, the full variable domain is DAMVIQNPRYQVTQFGKPVTLSCSQTLNHNVMYWYQQKSSQAPKLLFHYYDKDFNNEADTPDNFQSRRPNTSFCFLDIRSPGLGDTAMYLCATNSMRGADTQYFGPGTRLTVL.